A selection of T cell receptor beta chains follows, all from one sample in a study of blood T cell repertoires in COVID-19. Measured with immunoSEQ multiplex PCR; TCRdb has only the in-frame clones, and not every one. The table shows around 100,000 clones, with about 88% occurring only once. The sample consisted of peripheral blood. The receptors here all came from a woman between 55 and 75 years old with acute or convalescent COVID-19. CDR3s include the opening cysteine and the closing phenylalanine or tryptophan. The D gene is left open where the match is weak. Not all rows give a size; the values are once, few, many and, for expanded clones, a class.

.,TRBJ1-2,TRBV15,TRBD1,TGTGCCACCAGCAGATCCTTACAGGGGGACTATGGCTACACCTTC,CATSRSLQGDYGYTF
.,TRBJ1-5,TRBV7-2,.,TGTGCCAGCAGCTTGGGCCAGTTAAGGAATCAGCCCCAGCATTTT,CASSLGQLRNQPQHF
.,TRBJ1-6,TRBV16,.,TGTGCCAGCTGCTACAGACGATCACCCCTCCACTTT,CASCYRRSPLHF
.,TRBJ1-2,TRBV2,.,TGTGCCAGCAGAGGGGAAGGGTTAAAAGGCTACACCTTC,CASRGEGLKGYTF
.,TRBJ1-1,TRBV28,TRBD1,TGTGCCAGCAGTAGACAGGGGTCGAACACTGAAGCTTTCTTT,CASSRQGSNTEAFF
.,TRBJ2-1,TRBV5-1,TRBD1,TGCGCCAGCAGCTTATCAGGGGGCAATGAGCAGTTCTTC,CASSLSGGNEQFF
.,TRBJ1-5,TRBV6-6,TRBD1,TGTGCCAGCAATCAACTAGGACAGGTTGGGGAGCCCCAGCATTTT,CASNQLGQVGEPQHF
.,TRBJ1-2,TRBV5-4,TRBD1,TGTGCCAGCAGCTTAGGACAGGGAGCCCTTCTAAACTATGGCTACACCTTC,CASSLGQGALLNYGYTF
.,TRBJ2-1,TRBV27,TRBD2,TGTGCCAGCGGACTAGTGAGCTCCTACAATGAGCAGTTCTTC,CASGLVSSYNEQFF
.,TRBJ2-7,TRBV12-3/TRBV12-4,TRBD2,TGTGCCAGCAGTTCCGGGAGGAGGGAGCAGTACTTC,CASSSGRREQYF
.,TRBJ1-3,TRBV18,.,TGTGCCAGCTCTAGCGGGACTGGAAACACCATATATTTT,CASSSGTGNTIYF
once,TRBJ2-1,TRBV9,.,TGTGCCAGCAGCGTAGCTGGAGGGTTTAATGAGCAGTTCTTC,CASSVAGGFNEQFF
.,TRBJ1-5,TRBV7-9,TRBD1,TGTGCCAGCAGTGTGACAGGGACTGAGTATAGCAATCAGCCCCAGCATTTT,CASSVTGTEYSNQPQHF
.,TRBJ2-3,TRBV23-1,TRBD1,TGCGCCAGCAGCCCAAACGGGACAGGGTCTGGCACAGATACGCAGTATTTT,CASSPNGTGSGTDTQYF
medium-sized,TRBJ2-3,TRBV2,.,TGTGCCAGCGGCGGGACTTTCACAGATACGCAGTATTTT,CASGGTFTDTQYF
.,TRBJ1-5,TRBV7-9,.,TGTGCCAGCAGCTTAGGGGGACTCGGGTCCCAGCATTTT,CASSLGGLGSQHF
.,TRBJ1-2,TRBV27,.,TGTGCCAGCAGCACAGGGTCGGGGTATGGCTACACCTTC,CASSTGSGYGYTF
.,TRBJ2-1,TRBV18,TRBD2,TGTGCCAGCTCAGCCGGGACTATCCTAAACAATGAGCAGTTCTTC,CASSAGTILNNEQFF
few,TRBJ2-7,TRBV15,TRBD1,TGTGCCACCAGCAGGGGGACAGGCTACGAGCAGTACTTC,CATSRGTGYEQYF
.,TRBJ1-1,TRBV5-5,.,TGTGCCAGCAGCCTGGGAGGTCGTCATGGAACTGAAGCTTTCTTT,CASSLGGRHGTEAFF
.,TRBJ1-1,TRBV5-1,.,TGCGCCAGCAGCTCAACCCTAGGGGGGAACACTGAAGCTTTCTTT,CASSSTLGGNTEAFF
.,TRBJ2-5,TRBV9,TRBD2,TGTGCCAGCAGCACCCAGGGACTAGCGGGTATGAAAGAGACCCAGTACTTC,CASSTQGLAGMKETQYF
.,TRBJ2-1,TRBV19,TRBD1,TGTGCCAGTAGTATGATGGGGACAGGCAACAATGAGCAGTTCTTC,CASSMMGTGNNEQFF